These T cell receptor beta chains were read from a single sample in a study of blood T cells in healthy people across ages. TCRdb called the 5' RACE reads again in MiXCR, with one record for every CDR3 protein. The repertoire holds 750,000 to 950,000 distinct CDR3 sequences, with approximately 32% as singletons. Separately, the same data were catalogued under a study of T cells of mothers and their children.

The sequenced material came from blood. All receptors come from a woman aged 40 to 49 in good health. Each CDR3 is given with its conserved first and last residue. The order of the fields is clone size, J gene, V gene, D gene, CDR3 protein, CDR3 DNA. The D gene is left open where the match is weak. The size entry is marked missing in some rows and otherwise reads once, few, many or a size class.

>many|TRBJ2-3|TRBV5-4|TRBD1
CASSLRTGGVDTQYF
TGTGCCAGCAGCTTGAGGACAGGGGGCGTCGATACGCAGTATTTT
>many|TRBJ2-7|TRBV28|TRBD1
CASSLQGVGYEQYF
TGTGCCAGCAGTTTGCAGGGGGTAGGCTACGAGCAGTACTTC
>-|TRBJ2-1|TRBV7-2|TRBD2
CASSLTSGGPARRYNEQFF
TGTGCCAGCAGCTTAACTAGCGGGGGCCCGGCCCGACGTTATAATGAGCAGTTCTTC
>few|TRBJ2-5|TRBV5-1|-
CASTIGREETQYF
TGCGCCAGCACGATAGGACGGGAAGAGACCCAGTACTTC
>-|TRBJ1-5|TRBV28|-
CASSSSDRFNQPQHF
-
>few|TRBJ2-1|TRBV2|-
CASTKDLNEQFF
TGTGCCAGCACCAAGGACCTCAATGAGCAGTTCTTC
>-|TRBJ2-2|TRBV7-3|TRBD1
CASSSGQTGELFF
TGTGCCAGCAGCTCGGGACAGACCGGGGAGCTGTTTTTT
>-|TRBJ2-3|TRBV28|-
CASSFGRSSALTQYF
TGTGCCAGCAGTTTCGGACGGAGCTCGGCTCTAACGCAGTATTTT
>few|TRBJ2-1|TRBV5-4|-
CAGSLALAGRGREQFF
TGTGCCGGCAGCTTGGCCTTGGCGGGTAGAGGTCGGGAGCAGTTCTTC
>few|TRBJ2-3|TRBV7-2|TRBD2
CASSLVGGGLTDTQYF
TGTGCCAGCAGCTTAGTTGGCGGGGGGCTCACAGATACGCAGTATTTT
>-|TRBJ1-1|TRBV4-3|-
CASSQDRTEGAGPEAFF
TGCGCCAGCAGCCAAGATCGAACAGAGGGCGCCGGACCTGAAGCTTTCTTT
>-|TRBJ1-2|TRBV12-3/TRBV12-4|-
CASSRVQGSYGYTF
TGTGCCAGCAGCAGAGTACAGGGAAGCTATGGCTACACCTTC
>few|TRBJ1-1|TRBV20-1|TRBD1
CSAGKRGRLNTEAFF
TGCAGTGCTGGAAAAAGGGGGCGTCTGAACACTGAAGCTTTCTTT
>-|TRBJ2-7|TRBV28|TRBD1
CASRTLPGQGAGEQYF
TGTGCCAGCAGAACTCTACCGGGACAGGGGGCCGGCGAGCAGTACTTC
>few|TRBJ1-1|TRBV5-1|-
CASSLGSGPTNTEAFF
TGCGCCAGCAGCTTGGGATCGGGACCAACTAACACTGAAGCTTTCTTT
>-|TRBJ1-1|TRBV7-3|TRBD1
CASSPGQASNTEAFF
TGTGCCAGCAGCCCTGGACAGGCCTCGAACACTGAAGCTTTCTTT
>many|TRBJ1-5|TRBV20-1|TRBD1
CSAKTGSEQPQHF
TGCAGTGCTAAGACAGGGAGTGAACAGCCCCAGCATTTT
>few|TRBJ2-1|TRBV5-1|-
CASSSNRGAGGPASRNEQFF
TGCGCCAGCAGCTCAAACAGGGGGGCGGGGGGGCCTGCTAGTCGGAATGAGCAGTTCTTC
>few|TRBJ2-2|TRBV9|-
CASSGQYANTGELFF
TGTGCCAGCAGCGGTCAATACGCGAACACCGGGGAGCTGTTTTTT
>few|TRBJ1-2|TRBV4-1|-
CASSQAPAANYGYTF
TGCGCCAGCAGCCAAGCTCCTGCGGCTAACTATGGCTACACCTTC
>few|TRBJ1-5|TRBV12-3/TRBV12-4|-
CASSLALQLYSNQPQHF
TGTGCCAGCAGTTTAGCGCTCCAGCTCTATAGCAATCAGCCCCAGCATTTT
>once|TRBJ2-7|TRBV5-4|TRBD2
CASSSAGGTYEQYF
TGTGCCAGCAGCTCTGCGGGGGGGACCTACGAGCAGTACTTC
>few|TRBJ1-4|TRBV5-1|TRBD1
CASSFGRGLEKLFF
TGCGCCAGCAGCTTTGGCAGGGGGTTGGAAAAACTGTTTTTT
>few|TRBJ2-3|TRBV2|-
CASSEGAHTDTQYF
TGTGCCAGCAGTGAAGGTGCTCACACAGATACGCAGTATTTT
>few|TRBJ2-7|TRBV19|-
CASKEGRGEQYF
TGTGCCAGTAAGGAGGGGCGGGGCGAGCAGTACTTC
>few|TRBJ2-5|TRBV14|-
CASSPRGHLQETQYF
TGTGCCAGCAGTCCCCGGGGACACCTCCAAGAGACCCAGTACTTC
>few|TRBJ1-1|TRBV7-9|-
CASSSMGAGTEAFF
TGTGCCAGCAGCTCTATGGGGGCGGGCACTGAAGCTTTCTTT
>-|TRBJ1-1|TRBV28|-
CASSAYLRGRENTEAFF
TGTGCCAGCAGTGCATATCTGAGAGGGAGGGAGAACACTGAAGCTTTCTTT
>-|TRBJ1-2|TRBV24-1|-
CATSPRWGYGYTF
TGTGCCACCAGCCCCCGCTGGGGATATGGCTACACCTTC
>many|TRBJ2-7|TRBV6-6|TRBD2
CASSYPSGGREGEQYF
TGTGCCAGCAGTTACCCCAGCGGGGGCAGGGAGGGCGAGCAGTACTTC
>-|TRBJ2-4|TRBV27|-
CASSPAGGGMGNIQYF
TGTGCCAGCAGTCCCGCAGGGGGAGGTATGGGGAACATTCAGTACTTC
>-|TRBJ2-1|TRBV9|-
CASSGGSGSYNEQFF
TGTGCCAGCAGCGGGGGGAGCGGTTCCTACAATGAGCAGTTCTTC
>-|TRBJ1-1|TRBV7-7|TRBD1
CASSPGQGREAFF
TGTGCTAGCAGCCCAGGACAGGGAAGAGAAGCTTTCTTT
>few|TRBJ2-1|TRBV7-3|TRBD2
CASSLTIGRGSGGALGEQFF
TGTGCCAGCAGCTTAACGATAGGTAGGGGTAGCGGGGGGGCCCTAGGTGAGCAGTTCTTC
>once|TRBJ2-3|TRBV6-5|TRBD2
CASSLGYGLAGVTDTQYF
TGTGCCAGCAGTTTGGGATATGGGCTAGCGGGAGTAACAGATACGCAGTATTTT
>-|TRBJ1-3|TRBV10-3|TRBD1
CAIRGQGASGNTIYF
TGTGCCATCAGGGGACAGGGGGCCTCTGGAAACACCATATATTTT
>-|TRBJ1-2|TRBV7-2|-
CASSLYPDGGYTF
TGTGCCAGCAGCTTATACCCTGATGGGGGCTACACCTTC
>-|TRBJ1-1|TRBV24-1|-
CATSDEMNTEAFF
TGTGCCACCAGTGACGAGATGAACACTGAAGCTTTCTTT
>many|TRBJ2-7|TRBV6-2/TRBV6-3|-
CASSYRPSRSPYEQYF
TGTGCCAGCAGTTACCGGCCCTCAAGGAGCCCCTACGAGCAGTACTTC
>many|TRBJ2-1|TRBV9|TRBD2
CASSVGLAGGSYNEQFF
TGTGCCAGCAGCGTAGGACTAGCGGGGGGGAGCTACAATGAGCAGTTCTTC
>few|TRBJ1-1|TRBV6-5|-
CASSSPRQNQKYEAFF
TGTGCCAGCAGCTCACCCAGACAGAACCAAAAATATGAAGCTTTCTTT
>many|TRBJ2-7|TRBV3-1|TRBD2
CASSRATRTSGNYEQYF
TGTGCCAGCAGCCGGGCTACACGGACTAGCGGGAACTACGAGCAGTACTTC
>few|TRBJ1-2|TRBV10-3|-
CAISDGRSAGTLYGYTF
TGTGCCATCAGTGATGGTCGGTCGGCAGGGACCCTCTATGGCTACACCTTC
>few|TRBJ2-1|TRBV5-1|-
CASSSASDQTQFF
TGCGCCAGCAGCTCGGCCAGTGACCAGACCCAGTTCTTC
>few|TRBJ2-3|TRBV9|-
CASSPTPGRLIGTDTQYF
TGTGCCAGCAGCCCAACCCCCGGCAGACTGATAGGCACAGATACGCAGTATTTT
>-|TRBJ1-1|TRBV28|-
CACSTPSRGAAFF
TGTGCCTGCAGTACCCCTTCGAGGGGCGCGGCTTTCTTT
>-|TRBJ2-7|TRBV29-1|TRBD1
CSVSYRGRDEQYF
TGCAGCGTTTCCTACAGGGGGCGCGACGAGCAGTACTTC
>few|TRBJ2-7|TRBV5-6|TRBD2
CASSSSGGGYNEQYF
TGTGCCAGCAGCTCGAGCGGGGGGGGCTACAATGAGCAGTACTTC
>many|TRBJ1-6|TRBV9|-
CASSVALSPGSPLHF
TGTGCCAGCAGCGTAGCGCTCAGTCCAGGTTCACCCCTCCACTTT